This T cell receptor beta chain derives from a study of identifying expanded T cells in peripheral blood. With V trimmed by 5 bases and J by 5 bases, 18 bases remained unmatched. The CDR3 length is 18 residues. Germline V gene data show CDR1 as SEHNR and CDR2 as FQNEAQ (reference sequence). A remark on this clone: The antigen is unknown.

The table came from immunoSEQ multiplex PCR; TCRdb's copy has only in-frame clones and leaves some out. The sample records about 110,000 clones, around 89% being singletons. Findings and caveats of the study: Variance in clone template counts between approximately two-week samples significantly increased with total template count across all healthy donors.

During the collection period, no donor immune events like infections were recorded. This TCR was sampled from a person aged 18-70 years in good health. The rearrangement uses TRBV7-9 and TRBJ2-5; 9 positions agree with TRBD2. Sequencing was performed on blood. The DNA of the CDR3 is TGTGCCAGCAGCCCGGGGACGGGTAGCGGGGGATCGACGGAGACCCAGTACTTC. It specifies CASSPGTGSGGSTETQYF.